This TCR beta chain appears in the sequencing data of a study of blood T cells in healthy people across ages. The study's findings and limits: There were more naive CD4+ cells and higher diversity in long-lived donors than in aged donors. Per million T cells, TCR beta diversity dropped roughly linearly as age increased.

With regard to this clonotype: Its antigen is not known.

Primed by a sample-barcoded 5' primer and a J-beta primer mix, a second PCR proceeded for roughly 7 to 11 cycles. A template-switch adaptor that had 12 random nucleotides put a tag on each cDNA molecule. In TCRdb, the 5' RACE reads were re-called with MiXCR into one record per CDR3 protein. In the table there are about 640,000 distinct CDR3 sequences, roughly three fifths of which are singletons. They isolated at least 6 million PBMCs from each sample. V shed 0 bases and J shed 7 bases, with 9 bases lying between them. The CDR3 has 13 amino acids. Germline CDR1 and CDR2: SEHNR and FQNEAQ (reference sequence).

The sample was blood. The clonotype comes from a man in his 60s in good health. This chain connects TRBV7-9 to TRBJ1-1; D is unresolved. CDR3 bases: TGTGCCAGCAGCTTAGCAGGAGGGTTTGAAGCTTTCTTT. It codes for CASSLAGGFEAFF.